This TCR beta chain was observed in a study of T cells in localized non-small cell lung cancer. V shed 8 bases and J shed 0 bases, with 11 bases lying between them. The CDR3 is 13 amino acids. The germline gives CDR1 SGHVS, CDR2 FNYEAQ. This table comes from immunoSEQ multiplex PCR, and its TCRdb copy is limited to in-frame clones, with some not included. The repertoire holds around 69,000 clones, with about nine tenths as singletons. The source of this sequence is a woman aged 35-75 years with stage I lung adenocarcinoma. The V and J genes are TRBV7-6 and TRBJ2-7, with D perhaps matching TRBD1 (6 bases). Sample: peripheral blood, taken before any cancer treatment. DNA for the CDR3: TGTGCCAGCGCCCTGGACAGCTCCTACGAGCAGTACTTC. It translates to CASALDSSYEQYF.